A single sample gave rise to the 31 T cell receptor beta chains below, sequenced in a study of OX40 agonist ivuxolimab in advanced cancers. The library was prepared using the immunoSEQ multiplex PCR assay. As stored in TCRdb, this immuneACCESS dataset retains in-frame rearrangements with V and J assigned. A fraction of the clones does not appear; measured against another copy, unresolved V genes explain less than half of the discrepancy, and the remainder lacks a known reason. The sample table holds 45,000 to 60,000 clones, of which about 90% were seen once. The ten biggest clones cover roughly 4.5% of the sample. The sequenced sample was CD4+ or CD8+ T cells sorted from blood, obtained in a trial of the OX40 agonist ivuxolimab. The receptors derive from an adult with an advanced solid tumor such as melanoma, head and neck, liver or kidney cancer.

CDR3 bases: TGTGCCGGCCAGGCAGGGGTGAACACTGAAGCTTTCTTT. Translation gives CAGQAGVNTEAFF. The V and J genes are TRBV7-9 and TRBJ1-1; D is perhaps TRBD1 (6 bases). This CDR3 comprises 13 residues. Trimming shortened V by 11 bases and J by 0 bases, and 13 bases separated the two germline ends. Germline lookup yields CDR1 SEHNR and CDR2 FQNEAQ (reference sequence).

The table lists this clone with a count of one. The V and J genes are TRBV5-1 and TRBJ2-3, with 11 bases identical to TRBD2. The germline CDR1 and CDR2 sequences are SGHRS and YFSETQ. This CDR3 comprises 15 residues. J was trimmed by 0 bases and V by 7 bases; bases with no gene match: 4. CDR3 DNA sequence: TGCGCCAGCCGACTAGCGGGACGTAGCACAGATACGCAGTATTTT. It encodes CASRLAGRSTDTQYF.

The genes are TRBV7-2 and TRBJ1-5; possible D gene TRBD1, 5 bases. The length of the CDR3 is 15 residues. The ends were cut back, 2 bases at V and 4 bases at J, with 12 bases in the middle. Germline CDR1 and CDR2: SGHTA and FQGNSA. Here the CDR3 reads CASSLYGGGNQPQHF. The CDR3 region has the DNA TGTGCCAGCAGCTTATATGGGGGTGGTAATCAGCCCCAGCATTTT.

The chain combines TRBV5-1 with TRBJ2-3; D is perhaps TRBD1 (5 bases). This CDR3 is built from 14 residues. V lost 2 bases, J lost 0 bases, and 7 bases lay in between. Germline-derived CDR1 and CDR2 are SGHRS and YFSETQ. CDR3 DNA: TGCGCCAGCAGCTTTACAGGTAGCACAGATACGCAGTATTTT. Its translation: CASSFTGSTDTQYF.

J is TRBJ1-2 and V is TRBV6-5, with a weak D call TRBD1 (5 bases). The CDR3 is made up of 14 amino acids. V dropped 5 bases and J dropped 8 bases, with 18 bases sitting between them. Germline loops: CDR1 MNHEY, CDR2 SVGAGI. The CDR3 protein is CASSEDARVKGYTF. CDR3 bases: TGTGCCAGCAGTGAAGATGCCAGGGTCAAAGGCTACACCTTC.

This chain joins TRBV11-2 and TRBJ1-4; 7 positions match TRBD1. CDR3 size: 16 residues. CDR1 and CDR2 from the germline V gene are SGHAT and FQNNGV. J gave up 1 base and V 8 bases, and 10 bases lay outside the gene matches. CDR3 DNA: TGTGCCAGCGGATCGAGGGGGCTCGGAACTAATGAAAAACTGTTTTTT. Amino acid sequence: CASGSRGLGTNEKLFF.

This clone has more than one count but fewer than ten. The V call is TRBV5-1, the J call TRBJ2-1; D possibly corresponds to TRBD2 (6 bases). V dropped 1 base and J dropped 5 bases, with 13 bases sitting between them. The germline gives CDR1 SGHRS, CDR2 YFSETQ. This CDR3 has 15 residues. Here the CDR3 reads CASSLSSGFNNEQFF. CDR3 in DNA: TGCGCCAGCAGCTTGTCGAGCGGGTTTAACAATGAGCAGTTCTTC.

The chain employs TRBV28 and TRBJ2-1, with TRBD2 matching 14 bases. From germline, CDR1 is MDHEN and CDR2 SYDVKM. This CDR3 spans 19 amino acids. V gave up 5 bases and J gave up 3 bases; unmatched junction bases: 12. Written as DNA, the CDR3 is TGTGCCAGCAGTACCCGACTAGCGGGGGGGCCGGGTGGCTACAATGAGCAGTTCTTC. Amino acid sequence: CASSTRLAGGPGGYNEQFF. Full variable domain (rest looked up from reference TRBV28 and TRBJ2-1): DVKVTQSSRYLVKRTGEKVFLECVQDMDHENMFWYRQDPGLGLRLIYFSYDVKMKEKGDIPEGYSVSREKKERFSLILESASTNQTSMYLCASSTRLAGGPGGYNEQFFGPGTRLTVL.

The genes are TRBV4-1 and TRBJ2-7, with D possibly being TRBD2 (7 bases). Germline V gene data show CDR1 as MGHRA and CDR2 as YSYEKL. With 1 base removed from V and 2 bases from J, the gap between germline ends came to 21 bases. The CDR3 extends over 18 amino acids. The CDR3 here is CASSQVRILGGEPYEQYF. In DNA, the CDR3 is TGCGCCAGCAGCCAAGTAAGAATTTTAGGGGGGGAGCCCTACGAGCAGTACTTC.

This rearrangement joins TRBV6-1 to TRBJ1-5; possible D gene TRBD1, 6 bases. This CDR3 spans 13 amino acids. CDR1 is MNHNS and CDR2 is SASEGT in the germline V gene. V shed 4 bases and J shed 8 bases, with 12 bases lying between them. CDR3 protein: CASSGTVVEPQHF. CDR3 DNA: TGTGCCAGCAGTGGGACAGTTGTCGAGCCCCAGCATTTT.

This clone appeared a single time. This chain joins TRBV7-8 and TRBJ2-7; the D gene could be TRBD1 or TRBD2 (5 bases each). CDR1 and CDR2 (germline): SGHVS, FQNEAQ. Trimming removed 1 base at V and 8 bases at J, with 12 bases between. The length of the CDR3 is 13 residues. The CDR3 here is CASSLDLRDQQYF. The DNA for the CDR3 is TGTGCCAGCAGCTTAGACCTCCGGGACCAGCAGTACTTC.

This chain uses TRBV6-1 with TRBJ1-1; D gene ambiguous. The CDR3 has 14 amino acids. Germline CDR1 is MNHNS and CDR2 is SASEGT. The ends were cut back, 1 base at V and 6 bases at J, with 12 bases in the middle. The CDR3 DNA follows: TGTGCCAGCAGTGAAGTGGCGGGAGGAGCTGAAGCTTTCTTT. It is translated as CASSEVAGGAEAFF.

This rearrangement joins TRBV5-1 to TRBJ2-5, with TRBD2 identical over 9 bases. With V trimmed by 7 bases and J by 4 bases, 11 bases remained unmatched. Germline V gene data show CDR1 as SGHRS and CDR2 as YFSETQ. The CDR3 consists of 15 residues. For the CDR3, the DNA is TGCGCCAGCGCGGGAGGGGGACTAAGCGGAGAGACCCAGTACTTC. This sequence encodes CASAGGGLSGETQYF.

This rearrangement joins TRBV10-1 to TRBJ2-1; 12 bases line up with TRBD2. The CDR3 loop spans 14 amino acids. Looked up from germline, CDR1 is WNHNN and CDR2 is SYGVQD (reference sequence). V was clipped by 7 bases and J by 3 bases; unmatched bases: 1. The DNA of the CDR3 is TGCGCCAGCATACTAGCGGGAGGCTACAATGAGCAGTTCTTC. This gives the protein CASILAGGYNEQFF.

The gene calls are TRBV6-6 and TRBJ1-5; the D is unclear. This CDR3 is built from 14 residues. Trimming removed 6 bases at V and 0 bases at J, with 9 bases between. From germline, CDR1 is MNHNY and CDR2 SVGAGI (reference sequence). DNA for the CDR3: TGTGCCAGCAGCCGTGACGGTAGCAATCAGCCCCAGCATTTT. Its protein is CASSRDGSNQPQHF.

In its sample, this clone was seen a few times. The CDR3 spells CASSIDMTSRSYEQYF. CDR3 DNA: TGTGCCAGTAGTATAGATATGACTAGTAGATCCTACGAGCAGTACTTC. This chain uses TRBV19 with TRBJ2-7; D is perhaps TRBD2 (6 bases). CDR3 length equals 16 residues. V was cut by 0 bases and J by 1 base, with 13 bases left in between. Germline V gene data show CDR1 as LNHDA and CDR2 as SQIVND (reference sequence).

The chain uses TRBV2 and TRBJ1-1, with a tentative D call TRBD1 (5 bases). V lost 4 bases, J lost 3 bases, and 9 bases lay in between. The germline V gene encodes CDR1 SNHLY and CDR2 FYNNEI. CDR3 size: 13 residues. The CDR3, as DNA: TGTGCCAGCAGTGGGGACTGGTACACTGAAGCTTTCTTT. It yields the protein CASSGDWYTEAFF.

The gene calls are TRBV18 and TRBJ1-3; D is unclear. The CDR3 totals 15 residues. Looked up from germline, CDR1 is KGHSH and CDR2 is LQKENI. Trimming took off 3 bases at V and 4 bases at J, with 13 bases between the two ends. The CDR3 sequence: CASSPSIHLGNTIYF. The CDR3, as DNA: TGTGCCAGCTCACCCTCTATCCACCTAGGAAACACCATATATTTT.

This chain links TRBV21-1 with TRBJ1-1. TRBV21-1 is described as a pseudogene. The CDR3 loop spans 14 amino acids. Written as DNA, the CDR3 is TGTGCCAGCACCGGGGAGGGGAGAAACACTGAAGCTTTCTTT. It specifies CASTGEGRNTEAFF.

V is TRBV10-3 and J is TRBJ1-2; 7 positions match TRBD1. CDR1 is ENHRY and CDR2 is SYGVKD in the germline V gene. Unmatched junction bases numbered 14, after V lost 11 bases and J lost 2 bases. This CDR3 spans 15 amino acids. The CDR3, as DNA: TGTGCCCACAGGGGACAACTTGTAGTGAACTATGGCTACACCTTC. Protein product: CAHRGQLVVNYGYTF.

The chain recombines TRBV5-4 with TRBJ2-7, with TRBD1 identical over 9 bases. This CDR3 has 13 residues. Germline V CDR1 and CDR2: SGHNT, YYREEE (reference sequence). V lost 4 bases and J lost 7; bases outside the gene matches: 6. As DNA, the CDR3 is TGTGCCAGCAGCCCCGTGGACAGGGGAGAGCAGTACTTC. Protein: CASSPVDRGEQYF.

This clone was detected once. This chain links TRBV7-3 with TRBJ1-1; tentatively, D is TRBD1 (6 bases). Germline V gene data show CDR1 as SGHTA and CDR2 as FQGTGA. CDR3 length: 14 amino acids. V was cut by 5 bases and J by 1 base, with 11 bases left in between. CDR3 nucleotides: TGTGCCAGCAGCCGGGGACAACAGAACACTGAAGCTTTCTTT. It specifies CASSRGQQNTEAFF.

The genes are TRBV4-2 and TRBJ2-7, with D possibly matching TRBD2 (7 bases). This CDR3 has 16 residues. V shed 1 base and J shed 3 bases, with 16 bases lying between them. From germline, CDR1 is LGHNA and CDR2 YNFKEQ. The CDR3 DNA reads TGTGCCAGCAGCCAAGGCCTCGGGGGGCCTAGCTACGAGCAGTACTTC. Translation gives CASSQGLGGPSYEQYF.

This sequence joins TRBV11-2 and TRBJ2-3, with 9 bases aligning to TRBD2. In germline, CDR1 is SGHAT, CDR2 FQNNGV. The CDR3 sequence is 15 residues long. Trimming took 3 bases from V and 3 from J; bases not matched to a gene: 4. As DNA, the CDR3 is TGTGCCAGCAGCTTGCGGGGGGGGATGACAGATACGCAGTATTTT. This gives the protein CASSLRGGMTDTQYF.

The chain employs TRBV5-1 and TRBJ1-5, with 9 bases identical to TRBD1. Germline assignment: CDR1 SGHRS and CDR2 YFSETQ. The junction had 6 bases not matched to a gene; V was cut back by 4 bases and J by 4 bases. The CDR3 runs to 15 residues. The CDR3 nucleotides are TGCGCCAGCAGCGAACAGGGGGCGCGGAATCAGCCCCAGCATTTT. As protein: CASSEQGARNQPQHF.

J is TRBJ2-7 and V is TRBV4-2; possible D gene TRBD1, 6 bases. Germline V lookup: CDR1 LGHNA, CDR2 YNFKEQ. This CDR3 is 14 amino acids long. V was shortened by 0 bases and J by 6 bases, with 12 bases between the two germline ends. CDR3 loop: CASSQDEGQGEQYF. As DNA, the CDR3 is TGTGCCAGCAGCCAAGATGAGGGACAAGGCGAGCAGTACTTC.

V and J are TRBV7-9 and TRBJ2-1; D gene uncertain. This CDR3 is 16 amino acids long. Germline CDR1 SEHNR, CDR2 FQNEAQ (reference sequence). Trimming removed 2 bases at V and 0 bases at J, with 11 bases between. The CDR3 nucleotides read TGTGCCAGCAGCTTAAGACCGGGCACCTCCTACAATGAGCAGTTCTTC. Translated: CASSLRPGTSYNEQFF.

This chain links TRBV30 with TRBJ2-5; D is undetermined. With 4 bases removed from V and 5 bases from J, the gap between germline ends came to 17 bases. From germline, CDR1 is GTSNPN and CDR2 SVGIG (reference sequence). This CDR3 has 14 residues. DNA for the CDR3: TGTGCCTGGATCCCGGGTTGGGCAGCGGAGACCCAGTACTTC. Translation gives CAWIPGWAAETQYF. Full variable domain (rest looked up from reference TRBV30 and TRBJ2-5): SQTIHQWPATLVQPVGSPLSLECTVEGTSNPNLYWYRQAAGRGLQLLFYSVGIGQISSEVPQNLSASRPQDRQFILSSKKLLLSDSGFYLCAWIPGWAAETQYFGPGTRLLVL.

The chain is built from TRBV4-1 and TRBJ1-5, with no clear D. Trimming cost V 0 bases and J 0 bases, with 12 bases left between them. This CDR3 is 17 amino acids long. Germline V lookup: CDR1 MGHRA, CDR2 YSYEKL. The CDR3 loop is CASSQDRAGYSNQPQHF. DNA of the CDR3: TGCGCCAGCAGCCAAGATAGGGCAGGTTATAGCAATCAGCCCCAGCATTTT.

The chain joins TRBV23-1 to TRBJ2-7; 10 nucleotides agree with TRBD1. TRBV23-1 is identified as an open reading frame with a role that is uncertain. The trim removed 4 bases at V and 2 bases at J, leaving 8 bases unmatched. The CDR3 sequence is 16 residues long. The DNA of the CDR3 is TGCGCCAGCAGTCGCCCCCGGGACAGGGGTACCTACGAGCAGTACTTC. It is translated as CASSRPRDRGTYEQYF.

This chain uses TRBV18 with TRBJ2-7; 7 bases fit TRBD1. This CDR3 is built from 14 residues. In germline, CDR1 is KGHSH, CDR2 LQKENI. Trimming at V came to 0 bases and at J to 11 bases, leaving 10 bases not matched to a gene. The CDR3 DNA follows: TGTGCCAGCTCACCACCACCAGGACAGGAGGAGAAGTACTTC. Its protein product is CASSPPPGQEEKYF.